These T cell receptor beta chains were read from a single sample in a study of CD8+ T cells in alopecia areata. Some clones are missing from TCRdb's copy, which holds only in-frame ones; the method was immunoSEQ multiplex PCR. The sample has 120,000 or so clones, about 51% seen once. The sample comprised NKG2D-low CD8+ T cells sorted from blood. The receptors here all came from a human donor with alopecia areata. CDR3s include the opening cysteine and the closing phenylalanine or tryptophan. Fields, in order: V gene, clone size, D gene, J gene, CDR3 protein, CDR3 DNA. A D gene is named only where the DNA matches it firmly. Only part of the rows carry a size: once, few, many, or a class if the clone is expanded.

V: TRBV7-9; size: -; D: -; J: TRBJ1-1; CDR3: CASGPGSHTEAFF; DNA: TGTGCCAGCGGCCCGGGCAGTCACACTGAAGCTTTCTTT
V: TRBV30; size: -; D: -; J: TRBJ1-5; CDR3: CAWSAQSDQPQHF; DNA: TGTGCCTGGAGTGCACAGAGTGATCAGCCCCAGCATTTT
V: TRBV7-9; size: few; D: -; J: TRBJ1-2; CDR3: CASSFLPGEGFYGYTF; DNA: TGTGCCAGCAGCTTCCTACCCGGGGAGGGTTTCTATGGCTACACCTTC
V: TRBV29-1; size: -; D: -; J: TRBJ1-2; CDR3: CSVATTGERGYTF; DNA: TGCAGCGTTGCTACGACGGGGGAGAGGGGCTACACCTTC
V: TRBV19; size: -; D: -; J: TRBJ1-2; CDR3: CASSMIVEDGYTF; DNA: TGTGCCAGTAGTATGATAGTGGAGGATGGCTACACCTTC
V: TRBV29-1; size: few; D: -; J: TRBJ2-7; CDR3: CSVEDQGTYEQYF; DNA: TGCAGCGTTGAAGATCAGGGGACCTACGAGCAGTACTTC
V: TRBV30; size: once; D: TRBD1; J: TRBJ2-7; CDR3: CAWATGVEQYF; DNA: TGTGCCTGGGCTACAGGGGTCGAGCAGTACTTC
V: TRBV29-1; size: -; D: -; J: TRBJ1-2; CDR3: CSVPSELNYGYTF; DNA: TGCAGCGTACCTTCGGAGTTGAACTATGGCTACACCTTC
V: TRBV7-9; size: -; D: -; J: TRBJ2-7; CDR3: CASSLVAGSGEQYF; DNA: TGTGCCAGCAGCTTAGTGGCAGGGTCTGGCGAGCAGTACTTC
V: TRBV28; size: few; D: TRBD1; J: TRBJ2-3; CDR3: CASSLGTGNLDTQYF; DNA: TGTGCCAGCAGTTTAGGGACAGGGAATTTAGATACGCAGTATTTT
V: TRBV29-1; size: -; D: TRBD2; J: TRBJ2-1; CDR3: CSVETTSEYNEQFF; DNA: TGCAGCGTTGAAACGACTAGCGAGTACAATGAGCAGTTCTTC
V: TRBV27; size: -; D: -; J: TRBJ1-1; CDR3: CASSLLPNTEAFF; DNA: TGTGCCAGCAGTTTATTGCCGAACACTGAAGCTTTCTTT
V: TRBV29-1; size: -; D: -; J: TRBJ2-5; CDR3: CSVPGSGLETQYF; DNA: TGCAGCGTTCCGGGGTCCGGGTTAGAGACCCAGTACTTC
V: TRBV28; size: few; D: -; J: TRBJ1-1; CDR3: CASSLIGGDTEAFF; DNA: TGTGCCAGCAGTTTGATAGGGGGGGACACTGAAGCTTTCTTT
V: TRBV28; size: -; D: -; J: TRBJ2-7; CDR3: CASSGERVEQYF; DNA: TGTGCCAGCAGTGGGGAGCGGGTCGAGCAGTACTTC
V: TRBV30; size: -; D: -; J: TRBJ1-5; CDR3: CAWSVTGEQPQHF; DNA: TGTGCCTGGAGTGTAACGGGGGAGCAGCCCCAGCATTTT
V: TRBV4-1; size: -; D: TRBD2; J: TRBJ2-5; CDR3: CASSQGGGEEETQYF; DNA: TGCGCCAGCAGCCAAGGCGGGGGGGAAGAAGAGACCCAGTACTTC
V: TRBV25-1; size: -; D: TRBD1; J: TRBJ2-2; CDR3: CASSGDRGKAGELFF; DNA: TGTGCCAGCAGTGGGGACAGGGGGAAAGCCGGGGAGCTGTTTTTT
V: TRBV4-1; size: few; D: TRBD1; J: TRBJ1-5; CDR3: CASSLGQGNQPQHF; DNA: TGCGCCAGCAGCCTGGGACAGGGCAATCAGCCCCAGCATTTT
V: TRBV29-1; size: few; D: TRBD2; J: TRBJ2-5; CDR3: CSATSGKQYF; DNA: TGCAGCGCAACTAGCGGGAAGCAGTACTTC
V: TRBV29-1; size: few; D: -; J: TRBJ2-5; CDR3: CSVVPVLRETQYF; DNA: TGCAGCGTTGTTCCCGTGTTGCGAGAGACCCAGTACTTC
V: TRBV29-1; size: few; D: -; J: TRBJ2-3; CDR3: CSVLFSTDTQYF; DNA: TGCAGCGTCCTTTTTAGCACAGATACGCAGTATTTT
V: TRBV27; size: -; D: -; J: TRBJ1-1; CDR3: CASGYRAQPEAFF; DNA: TGTGCCAGCGGCTACAGGGCCCAACCTGAAGCTTTCTTT
V: TRBV29-1; size: -; D: -; J: TRBJ1-5; CDR3: CSVELSRSHSNQPQHF; DNA: TGCAGCGTTGAACTATCCAGAAGCCATAGCAATCAGCCCCAGCATTTT
V: TRBV30; size: -; D: -; J: TRBJ2-1; CDR3: CAAQGNDEQFF; DNA: TGTGCCGCGCAGGGGAACGATGAGCAGTTCTTC